This T cell receptor (beta chain) is drawn from a study of cytomegalovirus exposure and HLA in healthy donors. Primers for the PCR totalled 60 Vbeta and 13 Jbeta. The protocol was immunoSEQ multiplex PCR, while the TCRdb copy is restricted to in-frame clones and leaves out a portion. The sample carries about 130,000 clones, 80% to 85% recorded once. This CDR3 is 15 amino acids long. Germline lookup yields CDR1 LGHNA and CDR2 YSLEER. Trimming stripped 4 bases from V and 2 bases from J, with 15 bases between. This clone was picked up a small number of times. The sequence was collected from a woman in her twenties or thirties in good health and CMV-seronegative. Material: PBMCs. The chain employs TRBV4-3 and TRBJ2-7, with D perhaps matching TRBD1 (6 bases). The CDR3 reads CASSRSHREPYEQYF. Written as DNA, the CDR3 is TGCGCCAGCAGCCGTAGCCACAGGGAACCCTACGAGCAGTACTTC.